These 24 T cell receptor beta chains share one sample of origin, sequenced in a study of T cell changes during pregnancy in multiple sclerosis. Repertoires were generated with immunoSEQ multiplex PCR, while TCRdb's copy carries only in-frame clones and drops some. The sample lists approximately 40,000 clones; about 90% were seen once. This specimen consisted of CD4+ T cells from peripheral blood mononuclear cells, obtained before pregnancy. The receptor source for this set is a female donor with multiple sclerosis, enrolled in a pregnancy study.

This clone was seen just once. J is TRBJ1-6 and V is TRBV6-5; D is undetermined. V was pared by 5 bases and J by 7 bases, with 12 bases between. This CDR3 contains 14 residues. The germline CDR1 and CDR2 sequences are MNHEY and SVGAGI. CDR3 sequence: CASSPREGNSPLHF. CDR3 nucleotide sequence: TGTGCCAGCAGTCCACGGGAGGGAAATTCACCCCTCCACTTT.

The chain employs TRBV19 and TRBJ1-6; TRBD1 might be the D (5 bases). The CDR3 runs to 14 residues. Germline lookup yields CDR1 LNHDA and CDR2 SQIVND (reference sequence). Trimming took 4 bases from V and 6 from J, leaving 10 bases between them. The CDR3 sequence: CASSTQGPNSPLHF. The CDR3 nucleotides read TGTGCCAGTAGTACCCAGGGCCCTAATTCACCCCTCCACTTT.

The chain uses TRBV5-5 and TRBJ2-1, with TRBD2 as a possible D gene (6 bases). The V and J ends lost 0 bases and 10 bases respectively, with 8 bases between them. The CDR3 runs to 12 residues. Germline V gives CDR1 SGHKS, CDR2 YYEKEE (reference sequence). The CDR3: CASSLGGDEQFF. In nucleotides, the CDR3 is TGTGCCAGCAGCTTGGGCGGGGACGAGCAGTTCTTC.

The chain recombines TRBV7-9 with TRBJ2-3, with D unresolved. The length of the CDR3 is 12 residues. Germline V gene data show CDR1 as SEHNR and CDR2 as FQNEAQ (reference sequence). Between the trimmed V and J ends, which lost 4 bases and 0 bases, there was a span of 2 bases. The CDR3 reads CASSSSTDTQYF. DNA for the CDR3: TGTGCCAGCAGCTCTAGCACAGATACGCAGTATTTT.

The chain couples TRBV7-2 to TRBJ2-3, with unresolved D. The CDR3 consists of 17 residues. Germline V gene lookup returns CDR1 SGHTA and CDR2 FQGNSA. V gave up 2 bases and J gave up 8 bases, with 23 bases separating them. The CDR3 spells CASSLTFDRTSRGTQYF. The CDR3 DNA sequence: TGTGCCAGCAGCTTAACGTTCGACCGCACTTCCCGCGGTACGCAGTATTTT.

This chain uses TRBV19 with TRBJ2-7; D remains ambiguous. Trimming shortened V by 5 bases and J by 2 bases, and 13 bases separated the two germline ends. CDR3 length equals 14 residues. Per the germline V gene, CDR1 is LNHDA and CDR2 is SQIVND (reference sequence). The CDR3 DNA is TGTGCCAGTAGTCCGATGTCCAACACCTACGAGCAGTACTTC. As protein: CASSPMSNTYEQYF.

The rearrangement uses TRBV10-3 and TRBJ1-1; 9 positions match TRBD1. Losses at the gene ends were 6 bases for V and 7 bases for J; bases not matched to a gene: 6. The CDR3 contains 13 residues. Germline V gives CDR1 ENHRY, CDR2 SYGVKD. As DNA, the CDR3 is TGTGCCATCAGGGCAGACAGGGGGGGTGAAGCTTTCTTT. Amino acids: CAIRADRGGEAFF.

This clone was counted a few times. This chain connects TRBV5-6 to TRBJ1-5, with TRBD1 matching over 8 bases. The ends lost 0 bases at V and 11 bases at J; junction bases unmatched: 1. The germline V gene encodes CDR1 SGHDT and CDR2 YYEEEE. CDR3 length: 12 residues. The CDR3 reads CASSLVQGAQHF. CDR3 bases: TGTGCCAGCAGCTTGGTACAGGGGGCCCAGCATTTT.

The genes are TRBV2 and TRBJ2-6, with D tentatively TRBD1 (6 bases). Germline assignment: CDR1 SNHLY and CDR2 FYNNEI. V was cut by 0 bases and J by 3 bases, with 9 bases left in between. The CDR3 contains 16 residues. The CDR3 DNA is TGTGCCAGCAGTGAAGCACAGGGCTTTGGGGCCAACGTCCTGACTTTC. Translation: CASSEAQGFGANVLTF.

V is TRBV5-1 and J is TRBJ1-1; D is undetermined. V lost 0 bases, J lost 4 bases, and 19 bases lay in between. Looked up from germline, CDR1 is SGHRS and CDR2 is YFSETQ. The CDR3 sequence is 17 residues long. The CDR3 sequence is CASSLGSILFLGTEAFF. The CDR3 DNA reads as TGCGCCAGCAGCTTGGGCAGTATCCTGTTCCTAGGCACTGAAGCTTTCTTT.

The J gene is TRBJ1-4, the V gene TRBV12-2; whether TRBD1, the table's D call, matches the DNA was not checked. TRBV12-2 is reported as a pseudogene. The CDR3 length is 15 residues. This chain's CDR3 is CASRIPVTTNEKLFF. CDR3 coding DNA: TGTGCAAGTCGCATCCCAGTCACAACTAATGAAAAACTGTTTTTT.

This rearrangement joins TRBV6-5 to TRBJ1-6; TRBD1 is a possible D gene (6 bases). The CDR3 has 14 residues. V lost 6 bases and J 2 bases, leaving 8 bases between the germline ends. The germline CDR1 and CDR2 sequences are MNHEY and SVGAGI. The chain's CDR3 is CASRQGTYNSPLHF. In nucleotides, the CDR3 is TGTGCCAGCAGACAGGGAACCTATAATTCACCCCTCCACTTT.

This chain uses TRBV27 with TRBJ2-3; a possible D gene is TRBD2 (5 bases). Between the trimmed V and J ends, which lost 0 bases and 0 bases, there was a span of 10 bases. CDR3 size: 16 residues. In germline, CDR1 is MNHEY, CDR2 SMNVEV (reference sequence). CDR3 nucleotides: TGTGCCAGCAGTTTATCGGGAGTCTCTAGCACAGATACGCAGTATTTT. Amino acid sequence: CASSLSGVSSTDTQYF.

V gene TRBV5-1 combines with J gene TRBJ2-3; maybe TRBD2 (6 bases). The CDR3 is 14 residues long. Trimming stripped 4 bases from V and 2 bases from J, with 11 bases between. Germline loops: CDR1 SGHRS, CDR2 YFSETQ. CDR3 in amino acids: CASSTGEFTDTQYF. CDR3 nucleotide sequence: TGCGCCAGCAGCACGGGGGAATTCACAGATACGCAGTATTTT.

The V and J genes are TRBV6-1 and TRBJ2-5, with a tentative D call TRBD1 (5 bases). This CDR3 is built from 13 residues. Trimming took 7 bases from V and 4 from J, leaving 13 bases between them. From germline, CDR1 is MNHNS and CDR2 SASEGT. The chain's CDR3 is CASKATDRETQYF. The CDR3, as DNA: TGTGCCAGCAAAGCCACCGACAGAGAGACCCAGTACTTC.

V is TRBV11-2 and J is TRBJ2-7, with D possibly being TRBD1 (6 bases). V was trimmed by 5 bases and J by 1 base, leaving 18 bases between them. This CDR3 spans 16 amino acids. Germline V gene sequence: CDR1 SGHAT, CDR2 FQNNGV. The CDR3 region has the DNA TGTGCCAGCAGCCCCAGCAGAAGAACAGGGTCCTACGAGCAGTACTTC. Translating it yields CASSPSRRTGSYEQYF. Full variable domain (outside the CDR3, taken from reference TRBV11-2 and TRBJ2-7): EAGVAQSPRYKIIEKRQSVAFWCNPISGHATLYWYQQILGQGPKLLIQFQNNGVVDDSQLPKDRFSAERLKGVDSTLKIQPAKLEDSAVYLCASSPSRRTGSYEQYFGPGTRLTVT.

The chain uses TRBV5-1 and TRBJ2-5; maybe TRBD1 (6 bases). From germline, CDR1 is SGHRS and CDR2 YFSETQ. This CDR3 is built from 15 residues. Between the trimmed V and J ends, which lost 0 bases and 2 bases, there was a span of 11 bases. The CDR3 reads CASSLGDKGQETQYF. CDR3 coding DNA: TGCGCCAGCAGCTTGGGGGACAAAGGGCAAGAGACCCAGTACTTC.

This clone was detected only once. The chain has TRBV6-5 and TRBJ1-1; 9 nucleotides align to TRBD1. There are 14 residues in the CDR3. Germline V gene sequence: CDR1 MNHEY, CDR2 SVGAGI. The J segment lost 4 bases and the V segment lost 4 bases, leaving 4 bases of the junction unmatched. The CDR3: CASSLHRGPTEAFF. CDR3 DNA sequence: TGTGCCAGCAGTTTACACAGGGGGCCCACTGAAGCTTTCTTT.

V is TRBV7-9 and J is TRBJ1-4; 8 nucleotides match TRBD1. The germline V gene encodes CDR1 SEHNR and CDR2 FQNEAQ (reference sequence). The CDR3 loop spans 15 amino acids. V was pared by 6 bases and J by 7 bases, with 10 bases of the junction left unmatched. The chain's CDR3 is CASRPRGRNGEKLFF. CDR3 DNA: TGTGCCAGCAGGCCCAGGGGGCGAAACGGTGAAAAACTGTTTTTT.

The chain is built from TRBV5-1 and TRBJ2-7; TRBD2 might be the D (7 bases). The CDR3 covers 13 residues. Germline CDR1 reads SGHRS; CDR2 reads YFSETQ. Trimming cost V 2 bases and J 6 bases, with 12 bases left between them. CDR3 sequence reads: CASSFEGGGEQYF. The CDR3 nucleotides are TGCGCCAGCAGCTTCGAGGGGGGGGGCGAGCAGTACTTC.

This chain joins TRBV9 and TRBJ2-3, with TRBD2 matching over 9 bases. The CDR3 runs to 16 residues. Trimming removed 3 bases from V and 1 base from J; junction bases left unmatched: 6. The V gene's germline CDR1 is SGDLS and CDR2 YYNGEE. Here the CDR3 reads CASSGGLADGTDTQYF. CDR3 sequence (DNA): TGTGCCAGCAGCGGGGGACTAGCCGACGGCACAGATACGCAGTATTTT.

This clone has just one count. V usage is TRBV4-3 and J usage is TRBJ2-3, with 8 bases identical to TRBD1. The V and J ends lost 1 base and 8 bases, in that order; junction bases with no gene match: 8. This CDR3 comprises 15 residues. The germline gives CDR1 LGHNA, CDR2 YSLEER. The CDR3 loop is CASSQVVGTGSTQYF. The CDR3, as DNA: TGCGCCAGCAGCCAAGTTGTTGGGACAGGTAGTACGCAGTATTTT.

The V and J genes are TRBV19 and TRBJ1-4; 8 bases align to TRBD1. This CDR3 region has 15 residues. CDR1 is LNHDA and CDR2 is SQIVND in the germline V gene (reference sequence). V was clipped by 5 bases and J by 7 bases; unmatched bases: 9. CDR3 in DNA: TGTGCCAGTAGTGCTCCGGACAGGGTGGGTGAAAAACTGTTTTTT. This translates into CASSAPDRVGEKLFF.

This chain's CDR3 is CASSLQGSKNIQYF. The CDR3, as DNA: TGTGCCAGCAGCTTACAGGGGTCCAAAAACATTCAGTACTTC. The genes are TRBV5-4 and TRBJ2-4; 7 bases agree with TRBD1. This CDR3 has 14 amino acids. The V gene end was trimmed by 2 bases and the J gene end by 2 bases; junction bases not matched to a gene: 1. Germline loops: CDR1 SGHNT, CDR2 YYREEE (reference sequence).